This T cell receptor (beta chain) emerged from a study of post-analysis software for immune sequencing data. Findings and caveats of the study: The five TRBV segments detected at higher frequency in patients than in controls included TRBV5-6, TRBV5-1 and TRBV20-1.

Unique molecular identifiers were carried by the TCR beta cDNA libraries. TCRdb independently ran MiXCR on the PCR reads; one entry per CDR3 protein. The table shows 820,000 or so distinct CDR3 sequences, with roughly 58% occurring only once. As concerns this clonotype: No antigen is known for it.

V was clipped by 4 bases and J by 4 bases, with 17 bases between them. The CDR3 covers 17 residues. Germline V gene data show CDR1 as SGHAT and CDR2 as FQDESV (reference sequence). What was sequenced was blood. The chain combines TRBV11-1 with TRBJ2-6; D assignment may be TRBD1 or TRBD2 (5 bases each). The TCR originated in a girl between 10 and 17 years old with multiple sclerosis. CDR3 DNA sequence: TGTGCCAGCAGCTCCCCGAGGGGTTCGGCGGGGGCCAACGTCCTGACTTTC. Encoded protein: CASSSPRGSAGANVLTF. The full variable domain, with the rest looked up from reference TRBV11-1 and TRBJ2-6, is EAEVAQSPRYKITEKSQAVAFWCDPISGHATLYWYRQILGQGPELLVQFQDESVVDDSQLPKDRFSAERLKGVDSTLKIQPAELGDSAMYLCASSSPRGSAGANVLTFGAGSRLTVL.